Listed below are T cell receptor beta chains from one sample, sequenced in a study of blood T cell repertoires in COVID-19. Repertoires were generated with immunoSEQ multiplex PCR, while TCRdb's copy carries only in-frame clones and drops some. The table includes fewer than 250,000 clones, more than 75% detected once. Sequenced: PBMCs or T cells enriched from blood (not recorded which). These receptors originate from a woman aged 50 to 60 who had recovered from COVID-19. Both conserved end residues are part of each CDR3. Each record gives: J gene, clone size, D gene, V gene, CDR3 DNA, CDR3 protein. The D gene is left open where the match is weak. Clone sizes are given selectively: once, few, many, or a class where the clone is expanded.

TRBJ2-2	NA	TRBD2	TRBV28	TGTGCCAGCAGCCCTCCTAGCGGAGTAAACACCGGGGAGCTGTTTTTT	CASSPPSGVNTGELFF
TRBJ1-4	NA	NA	TRBV7-9	TGTGCCAGCAGCTTAGAGGAAGTCGGGGAAAAACTGTTTTTT	CASSLEEVGEKLFF
TRBJ2-5	NA	NA	TRBV7-2	TGTGCCAGCAGCTTATCGTCGGTCAACCAAGAGACCCAGTACTTC	CASSLSSVNQETQYF
TRBJ1-3	few	TRBD1	TRBV6-1	TGTGCCAGCAGTGAAGGTGGGACAGGGATAGGAAACACCATATATTTT	CASSEGGTGIGNTIYF
TRBJ2-4	NA	NA	TRBV2	TGTGCCAGCACCGGGTGGGCCAAAAACATTCAGTACTTC	CASTGWAKNIQYF
TRBJ2-1	NA	TRBD2	TRBV30	TGTGCCTGGAGTGTACTCGGGCGGGGGGGCCGATATGAGCAGTTCTTC	CAWSVLGRGGRYEQFF
TRBJ1-1	once	NA	TRBV25-1	TGTGCCAGCAGTGAATCTTCCCAGAATGAAGCTTTCTTT	CASSESSQNEAFF
TRBJ1-1	NA	NA	TRBV27	TGTGCCAGCAGTCTGGGGACTGTGGAGGGGAACACTGAAGCTTTCTTT	CASSLGTVEGNTEAFF
TRBJ2-1	NA	TRBD2	TRBV6-4	TGTGCCAGCAGTGTCGAGGGAGGGCCTTACAATGAGCAGTTCTTC	CASSVEGGPYNEQFF
TRBJ2-3	NA	NA	TRBV5-1	TGCGCCAGCAGCCAGGACAGAGCCACAGATACGCAGTATTTT	CASSQDRATDTQYF
TRBJ1-6	NA	NA	TRBV7-6	TGTGCCAGCAGCCAACAGGGAAGGACTTCACCCCTCCACTTT	CASSQQGRTSPLHF
TRBJ1-2	NA	TRBD1	TRBV5-1	TGCGCCAGCAGCTTGGGGGGACAGGCTAACTATGGCTACACCTTC	CASSLGGQANYGYTF
TRBJ2-7	NA	TRBD1	TRBV29-1	TGCAGCGTTGAAGTGGACAGGGAATACGAGCAGTACTTC	CSVEVDREYEQYF
TRBJ2-7	NA	NA	TRBV30	TGTGCCTGGAGTGTATACAGGGTTGGCGAGCAGTACTTC	CAWSVYRVGEQYF
TRBJ1-1	NA	TRBD1	TRBV5-1	TGCGCCAGCAGCTCAGCTCAGGGGACAGGCACTGAAGCTTTCTTT	CASSSAQGTGTEAFF
TRBJ2-2	NA	TRBD1	TRBV4-1	TGCGCCAGCAGCCTGGGGACAGCGAACACCGGGGAGCTGTTTTTT	CASSLGTANTGELFF
TRBJ2-7	NA	NA	TRBV23-1	TGCGCCAGCAGTCAATCCGGTTCCTACGAGCAGTACTTC	CASSQSGSYEQYF
TRBJ2-3	NA	NA	TRBV5-1	TGCGCCAGCAGCGTAACAGGGATGGGTACAGATACGCAGTATTTT	CASSVTGMGTDTQYF
TRBJ1-1	NA	TRBD1	TRBV18	TGTGCCAGCTCACCATATAGCAGGGGGCAAGGGACTGAAGCTTTCTTT	CASSPYSRGQGTEAFF
TRBJ1-1	NA	NA	TRBV18	TGTGCCAGCTCACCACAGGAGTCGAGAACTGAAGCTTTCTTT	CASSPQESRTEAFF
TRBJ2-7	NA	NA	TRBV30	TGTGCCTGGAGCAGGGGTTACGAGCAGTACTTC	CAWSRGYEQYF
TRBJ1-1	NA	NA	TRBV9	TGTGCCAGCAGCTTAGAAGGGGCGCGGAACACTGAAGCTTTCTTT	CASSLEGARNTEAFF
TRBJ2-5	NA	TRBD1	TRBV5-1	TGCGCCAGCGATACCGGGACAGGGGAAGAGACCCAGTACTTC	CASDTGTGEETQYF
TRBJ1-5	NA	TRBD1	TRBV7-2	TGTGCCAGCAGCCCCGGACAGGGTGGACAGCCCCAGCATTTT	CASSPGQGGQPQHF
TRBJ2-7	NA	TRBD2	TRBV5-6	TGTGCCAGCAGCTTACCGGGACTAGGGTCCTACGAGCAGTACTTC	CASSLPGLGSYEQYF
TRBJ2-1	NA	NA	TRBV5-4	TGTGCCAGCAGCACAAGACGGGGAAGGGACAATGAGCAGTTCTTC	CASSTRRGRDNEQFF
TRBJ2-7	NA	NA	TRBV7-6	TGTGCCAGCAGCTTAGCGGCGGGGCAGAGCTCCTACGAGCAGTACTTC	CASSLAAGQSSYEQYF
TRBJ2-5	NA	TRBD2	TRBV15	TGTGCCACCAGCAGAGAGGGCGGGAGGTCAGAGACCCAGTACTTC	CATSREGGRSETQYF
TRBJ2-1	NA	TRBD2	TRBV29-1	TGCAGCGTAGTTTCGGGACTAGCGGGGGGGAAGCAGTTCTTC	CSVVSGLAGGKQFF
TRBJ1-3	NA	TRBD1	TRBV7-8	TGTGCCAGCAGCTTTGGCAGGGGGCCTGGAAACACCATATATTTT	CASSFGRGPGNTIYF
TRBJ1-1	NA	NA	TRBV7-2	TGTGCCAGCAGCTTATCAGGTCTGGGCGCTGAAGCTTTCTTT	CASSLSGLGAEAFF
TRBJ2-7	once	TRBD2	TRBV9	TGTGCCAGCAGCGCCCCTAGCGGGAGGGCCGCACTCGAGCAGTACTTC	CASSAPSGRAALEQYF
TRBJ2-4	NA	TRBD1	TRBV30	TGTGCCACCTCACAGGGGATGGCCAAAAACATTCAGTACTTC	CATSQGMAKNIQYF
TRBJ2-1	once	TRBD2	TRBV13	TGTGCCAGCAGCCCGGAAGATTCCGGGACTAGCGGGAGGGATGAATTTGAGCAGTTCTTC	CASSPEDSGTSGRDEFEQFF
TRBJ1-5	NA	TRBD1	TRBV15	TGTGCCACCAGCAGAGATACAGGGGTCGGTCAGCCCCAGCATTTT	CATSRDTGVGQPQHF
TRBJ1-1	NA	NA	TRBV2	TGTGCCAGCTCCCGGGGGGGTGGTGGCACTGAAGCTTTCTTT	CASSRGGGGTEAFF
TRBJ1-3	NA	NA	TRBV5-5	TGTGCCAGCAGCTTTCAGGGACAAGGTCGATCTGGAAACACCATATATTTT	CASSFQGQGRSGNTIYF
TRBJ1-1	NA	NA	TRBV7-9	TGTGCCAGCAGCTTAACGGGGAGCACTGAAGCTTTCTTT	CASSLTGSTEAFF
TRBJ1-2	NA	NA	TRBV12-3/TRBV12-4	TGTGCCAGCACCCGGGACTTCTACTATGGCTACACCTTC	CASTRDFYYGYTF
TRBJ2-3	NA	NA	TRBV7-2	TGTGCCAGCAGCTTGGACTACACAGATACGCAGTATTTT	CASSLDYTDTQYF
TRBJ1-4	NA	NA	TRBV28	TGTGCCAGCAGGTCCGGAGGGAGTAATGAAAAACTGTTTTTT	CASRSGGSNEKLFF
TRBJ2-1	NA	TRBD1	TRBV29-1	TGCAGCGTTCTGACAGGGAGCTCCTACAATGAGCAGTTCTTC	CSVLTGSSYNEQFF
TRBJ2-5	NA	TRBD1	TRBV10-3	TGTGCCATCAGGGGGGACAGCTATCAAGAGACCCAGTACTTC	CAIRGDSYQETQYF
TRBJ2-7	NA	NA	TRBV9	TGTGCCAGCAGCCCTCAAAGGGAGGTGGTCGAGCAGTACTTC	CASSPQREVVEQYF
TRBJ2-4	NA	NA	TRBV28	TGTGCCAGCAGTTCGACAGGGGAGGGGGCCAAAAACATTCAGTACTTC	CASSSTGEGAKNIQYF
TRBJ1-6	NA	TRBD1	TRBV10-2	TGCGCCAGCAGTGAGTCGGGACAGGTGACTAGGAGTTCACCCCTCCACTTT	CASSESGQVTRSSPLHF
TRBJ2-1	NA	NA	TRBV5-1	TGCGCCAGCAGCTGGGACTCCGCCTACAATGAGCAGTTCTTC	CASSWDSAYNEQFF